One sample yielded the 13 T cell receptor beta chains listed below, sequenced in a study of T cell repertoires in cytomegalovirus infection (dated by TCRdb to about 2019). These TCRs are of unknown antigen specificity. The treatment or condition label, read with the paper, signifies: in vitro stimulation with specific CMV peptide epitopes to enrich CMV-specific T cells. Instrument used: Illumina HiSeq 1500. TCRdb reprocessing: public reads trimmed at Q25 with fastp, clones called with MiXCR, in-frame beta chains kept. When rows share a CDR3 protein, they turn into one entry using the most common DNA and genes. This sample has 900,000 to 950,000 distinct CDR3 sequences in its table, and approximately 31% of those were observed once. Over 11% of the sample lies in the top ten. The sample here was cultured CD8+ T cells from PBMCs, taken from culture after CMV antigen stimulation. The receptors come from a human donor in good health (CMV status not recorded). Some clones in this sample may be carry-over from other donors' samples.

This clonotype was observed a handful of times. The chain combines TRBV19 with TRBJ2-2; D is ambiguous. The V end lost 5 bases, the J end lost 0 bases, and 4 bases lay between the germline ends. Germline V gene data show CDR1 as LNHDA and CDR2 as SQIVND (reference sequence). The CDR3 runs to 13 residues. The CDR3: CASSAPNTGELFF. The CDR3 DNA sequence: TGTGCCAGTAGTGCCCCGAACACCGGGGAGCTGTTTTTT.

The V and J genes are TRBV7-4 and TRBJ1-2, with D perhaps matching TRBD1 (5 bases). Per germline, CDR1 SGHVT and CDR2 SQSDAQ. The CDR3 covers 13 residues. Trimming left V 7 bases short and J 4 bases short, with 13 bases between. The CDR3 sequence is CASNTGESYGYTF. For the CDR3, the DNA is TGTGCCAGCAATACAGGAGAGTCCTATGGCTACACCTTC.

V usage is TRBV27 and J usage is TRBJ2-7; no clear D gene. Trimming cost V 3 bases and J 3 bases, with 12 bases left between them. Germline CDR1 is MNHEY and CDR2 is SMNVEV (reference sequence). This CDR3 has 14 residues. In nucleotides, the CDR3 is TGTGCCAGCAGTTTTAGCCCCGTAGGCTACGAGCAGTACTTC. Translating gives CASSFSPVGYEQYF.

This clonotype was counted at least ten times. This rearrangement joins TRBV7-2 to TRBJ2-1; weak D call: TRBD1 (6 bases). From germline, CDR1 is SGHTA and CDR2 FQGNSA. This CDR3 contains 13 residues. The V and J ends lost 8 bases and 8 bases respectively, with 16 bases between them. CDR3: CASYLGGGDEQFF. The CDR3, as DNA: TGTGCCAGCTATTTAGGGGGTGGCGATGAGCAGTTCTTC.

The chain couples TRBV19 to TRBJ1-5; 7 nucleotides align to TRBD1. CDR3 size: 15 residues. Germline CDR1 LNHDA, CDR2 SQIVND (reference sequence). Losses at the gene ends were 5 bases for V and 5 bases for J; bases not matched to a gene: 9. CDR3 region: CASSAPGQSYQPQHF. The CDR3, as DNA: TGTGCCAGTAGTGCCCCGGGACAGAGTTATCAGCCCCAGCATTTT.

This clonotype was detected a few times. CDR3 DNA: TGTGCCAGCAGTTCGGACCTCACCGGGGAGCTGTTTTTT. It specifies CASSSDLTGELFF. This chain joins TRBV12-3 or TRBV12-4 and TRBJ2-2, with no clear D. The V gene lost 4 bases and the J gene lost 4 bases, with 7 bases spanning the gap. There are 13 residues in the CDR3.

V and J are TRBV7-9 and TRBJ1-5; 7 positions agree with TRBD1. The trim removed 4 bases at V and 11 bases at J, leaving 11 bases unmatched. The CDR3 is made up of 14 amino acids. Germline-derived CDR1 and CDR2 are SEHNR and FQNEAQ (reference sequence). CDR3 coding DNA: TGTGCCAGCAGCTCGGACAGGCGGGGGTCGGCCCAGCATTTT. Translation gives CASSSDRRGSAQHF.

The rearrangement joins TRBV4-1 to TRBJ2-1; 8 positions agree with TRBD2. Germline assignment: CDR1 MGHRA and CDR2 YSYEKL. There are 13 residues in the CDR3. The trim removed 4 bases at V and 11 bases at J, leaving 7 bases unmatched. The CDR3 DNA follows: TGCGCCAGCAGCCCCGCACTAGCGGCAAAGCAGTTCTTC. Its translation: CASSPALAAKQFF.

This clonotype was counted a few times. The CDR3 spells CAIRTARETSGARTDTQYF. CDR3 DNA sequence: TGTGCCATCAGGACGGCCCGGGAGACTAGCGGGGCCCGCACAGATACGCAGTATTTT. The chain has TRBV10-3 and TRBJ2-3; TRBD2 aligns across 11 bases. The germline gives CDR1 ENHRY, CDR2 SYGVKD. The CDR3 totals 19 residues. The ends lost 6 bases at V and 1 base at J; junction bases unmatched: 15.

This clonotype was picked up a small number of times. One junction end disagrees with the germline gene, perhaps due to a read error. J is TRBJ2-3 and V is TRBV6-2 or TRBV6-3; D may be TRBD2 (6 bases). The CDR3 covers 12 residues. Per germline, CDR1 MNHEY and CDR2 SVGEGT. The CDR3 protein is CASSYPPPGLHF. The CDR3 bases are TGTGCCAGCAGTTACCCACCGCCGGGACTGCATTTT.

Written as DNA, the CDR3 is TGTGCCAGCAGTGAGCTCAGGGGATTGGCCACTGAAGCTTTCTTT. It yields the protein CASSELRGLATEAFF. The V call is TRBV6-1, the J call TRBJ1-1; a possible D gene is TRBD1 (6 bases). This CDR3 has 15 residues. V was clipped by 3 bases and J by 4 bases, with 15 bases between them. Germline values: CDR1 MNHNS, CDR2 SASEGT.

This clonotype was counted a few times. The CDR3 DNA is TGTGCCAGCAGGGTGCAGGGGGCGCACACTGAAGCTTTCTTT. It encodes CASRVQGAHTEAFF. The chain combines TRBV14 with TRBJ1-1, with 8 bases fitting TRBD1. This CDR3 region has 14 residues. The germline V gene has CDR1 SGHDN and CDR2 FVKESK. Germline trimming cut 6 bases from V and 3 bases from J; bases unmatched to any gene: 6.

The chain employs TRBV7-8 and TRBJ1-5; D may be TRBD1 (6 bases). Germline lookup yields CDR1 SGHVS and CDR2 FQNEAQ. The CDR3 loop spans 16 amino acids. The V and J ends lost 4 bases and 0 bases respectively, with 13 bases between them. The CDR3 DNA reads TGTGCCAGCAGCTCGACGACAGGTTATAGCAATCAGCCCCAGCATTTT. The encoded protein is CASSSTTGYSNQPQHF.